The clone carrying this TCR beta chain was seen only once. The entry originates in a study of CD8+ T cells in alopecia areata. Sequencing used cDNA as its template, made by extracting RNA and reverse transcribing it. Only in-frame clones appear in the TCRdb table, and some are missing; sequencing was by immunoSEQ multiplex PCR. Counted here are 150,000 to 200,000 clones, around 60% occurring once; the ten biggest clones make up roughly 14%. CDR3 length: 18 residues. V lost 5 bases and J lost 2; bases outside the gene matches: 17. Germline CDR1 reads SGHVS; CDR2 reads FNYEAQ. V usage is TRBV7-6 and J usage is TRBJ1-2, with 7 bases fitting TRBD1. This specimen consisted of CD4+ T cells sorted from blood, obtained at week 0. The TCR sequence derives from a human donor with alopecia areata. CDR3 region: CASSAGTGQRRANYGYTF. The CDR3 bases are TGTGCCAGCAGCGCTGGAACGGGACAGAGAAGAGCGAACTATGGCTACACCTTC.